These T cell receptor beta chains were read from a single sample in a study of blood T cells in healthy people across ages. MiXCR was run by TCRdb on the 5' RACE reads, yielding one entry per CDR3 protein. The table has 1,800,000 or so distinct CDR3 sequences, about two fifths seen once. What was sequenced was blood. The source is a human donor in good health. The CDR3 runs from the conserved cysteine through the conserved F or W. The D gene is left open where the match is weak. Clone size appears in some rows only: once, few, many, or a class for an expanded clone.

V	J	D	size	CDR3	DNA
TRBV12-5	TRBJ2-7	NA	few	CASGRQLSYEQYF	TGTGCTAGTGGTCGACAGCTATCCTACGAGCAGTACTTC
TRBV11-2	TRBJ2-1	NA	few	CASSLDRHEQFF	TGTGCCAGCAGCTTAGATCGACATGAGCAGTTCTTC
TRBV11-3	TRBJ2-1	TRBD2	NA	CASSSHLAGGLNEQFF	TGTGCCAGCAGCTCTCACTTAGCGGGGGGGCTTAATGAGCAGTTCTTC
TRBV4-3	TRBJ1-2	NA	NA	CASSQTPGEGHGYTF	TGCGCCAGCAGCCAAACCCCGGGGGAAGGTCATGGCTACACCTTC
TRBV20-1	TRBJ2-3	TRBD2	NA	CSAPVAGTSTDTQYF	TGCAGTGCCCCCGTAGCGGGGACTAGCACAGATACGCAGTATTTT
TRBV6-1	TRBJ2-6	NA	few	CASREQSGANVLTF	TGTGCCAGCAGGGAACAATCTGGGGCCAACGTCCTGACTTTC
TRBV5-1	TRBJ2-7	TRBD2	few	CASSLGGAGSTYEQYF	TGCGCCAGCAGCTTGGGAGGAGCGGGGAGTACCTACGAGCAGTACTTC
TRBV9	TRBJ1-4	TRBD1	once	CASSHGQGVNEKLFF	TGTGCCAGCAGCCATGGACAGGGGGTAAATGAAAAACTGTTTTTT
TRBV7-9	TRBJ2-7	NA	NA	CASSLLRAPSYEQYF	TGTGCCAGCAGCCTACTGCGGGCGCCCTCCTACGAGCAGTACTTC
TRBV27	TRBJ1-2	NA	few	CASSPIEPNYGYTF	TGTGCCAGCAGTCCTATCGAGCCAAACTATGGCTACACCTTC
TRBV7-3	TRBJ1-6	NA	many	CASSLGPNSPLHF	TGTGCCAGCAGCTTGGGGCCGAATTCACCCCTCCACTTT
TRBV9	TRBJ1-1	TRBD1	NA	CASTYLQGARDTEAFF	TGTGCCAGCACCTATCTTCAGGGGGCGAGGGACACTGAAGCTTTCTTT
TRBV20-1	TRBJ2-7	NA	NA	CSARDRDRYEQYF	TGCAGTGCTAGAGATCGGGACCGCTACGAGCAGTACTTC
TRBV7-9	TRBJ2-2	NA	few	CASSQQGLLGGELFF	TGTGCCAGCAGCCAACAGGGTCTCCTAGGCGGGGAGCTGTTTTTT